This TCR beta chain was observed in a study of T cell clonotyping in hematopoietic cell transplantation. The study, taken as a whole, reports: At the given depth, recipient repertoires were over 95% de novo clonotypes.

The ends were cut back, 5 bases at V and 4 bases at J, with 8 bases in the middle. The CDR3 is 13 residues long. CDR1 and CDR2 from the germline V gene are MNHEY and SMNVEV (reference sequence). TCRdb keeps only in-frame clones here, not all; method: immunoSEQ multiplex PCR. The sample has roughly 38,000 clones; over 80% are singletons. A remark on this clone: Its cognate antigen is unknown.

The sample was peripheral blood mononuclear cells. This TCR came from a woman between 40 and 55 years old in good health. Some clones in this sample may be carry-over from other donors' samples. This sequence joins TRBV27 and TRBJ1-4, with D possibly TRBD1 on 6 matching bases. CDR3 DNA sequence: TGTGCCAGCAGTCAGGACAGTAATGAAAAACTGTTTTTT. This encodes CASSQDSNEKLFF.